There are many counts of the clone carrying this T cell receptor beta chain. The CDR3 has 12 residues. Germline-derived CDR1 and CDR2 are MNHEY and SVGEGT. The trim removed 6 bases at V and 8 bases at J, leaving 3 bases unmatched. The sample is drawn from a study of T cell repertoires in cytomegalovirus infection. A single record per CDR3 protein comes from TCRdb applying MiXCR to the reads. Among about 260,000 distinct CDR3 sequences, around 8.7% were seen once, and the ten largest hold about 15%. This TCR was recovered from a human donor in good health (CMV status not recorded). Some clones in this sample may be carry-over from other donors' samples. This chain links TRBV6-2 or TRBV6-3 with TRBJ2-1; 8 nucleotides align to TRBD2. Sample: PBMCs. The CDR3 region is CASRTGGDEQFF. The CDR3 bases are TGTGCCAGCAGAACGGGGGGGGATGAGCAGTTCTTC.